This T cell receptor beta chain stems from a study of a mutant IDH1 vaccine in newly diagnosed glioma. Study in general: Onset of vaccination occurred 4-6 weeks following radiotherapy alone, or with temozolomide cycles.

Measured with immunoSEQ multiplex PCR; TCRdb has only the in-frame clones, and not every one. The sample holds tens of thousands of clones; 74% are singletons and the top ten take over 4%. The germline V and J ends were trimmed by 0 bases and 5 bases, with 9 bases remaining between them. Germline CDR1 SGDLS, CDR2 YYNGEE. There are 14 residues in the CDR3. Concerning this clone itself: The antigen remains unidentified.

Sample time point: week 35, safety follow-up. Vaccine doses each comprised 300 ug of mutant IDH1 20-mer peptide, with topical imiquimod. Patients in the study were vaccinated eight times, receiving shots in weeks 1, 3, 5, 7, 11, 15, 19 and 23. The rearrangement joins TRBV9 to TRBJ1-5, with a tentative D call TRBD1 (6 bases). The source is a man aged 50 to 59 with glioma. The starting material was PBMCs, obtained from a glioma patient whose treatment included an IDH1 peptide vaccine. CDR3 protein: CASSVGPGDQPQHF. CDR3 coding DNA: TGTGCCAGCAGCGTAGGGCCAGGGGATCAGCCCCAGCATTTT. Based on the CDR3 plus reference TRBV9 and TRBJ1-5, the full variable domain is DSGVTQTPKHLITATGQRVTLRCSPRSGDLSVYWYQQSLDQGLQFLIQYYNGEERAKGNILERFSAQQFPDLHSELNLSSLELGDSALYFCASSVGPGDQPQHFGDGTRLSIL.